What follows describes a single T cell receptor beta chain. The antigen remains undetermined. This record comes from a study of OX40 agonist ivuxolimab in advanced cancers. About the research overall: The eligibility criteria allowed prior anti-PD-1, anti-PD-L1 or anti-CTLA-4 therapy, and around 40% had some. Broader study findings: Individuals who were partial responders at 0.1-3.0 mg/kg had clonal expansion that ranked among the lowest.

Generated by immunoSEQ multiplex PCR, the TCRdb table keeps only in-frame clones and is missing some. Of approximately 66,000 clones in the sample, approximately 89% were seen once. The CDR3 is 19 residues long. Germline V gene sequence: CDR1 SGHVS, CDR2 FQNEAQ. Trimming took 0 bases from V and 8 from J; bases not matched to a gene: 20. The source is an adult with an advanced solid tumor such as melanoma, head and neck, liver or kidney cancer. The chain uses TRBV7-8 and TRBJ2-5; 8 nucleotides line up with TRBD2. The sample was CD4+ or CD8+ T cells sorted from blood, taken in a trial of the OX40 agonist ivuxolimab. CDR3 sequence reads: CASSLAGLVPRDPQPTQYF. Here the CDR3 DNA reads TGTGCCAGCAGCTTAGCGGGACTAGTTCCAAGAGACCCTCAACCCACCCAGTACTTC.